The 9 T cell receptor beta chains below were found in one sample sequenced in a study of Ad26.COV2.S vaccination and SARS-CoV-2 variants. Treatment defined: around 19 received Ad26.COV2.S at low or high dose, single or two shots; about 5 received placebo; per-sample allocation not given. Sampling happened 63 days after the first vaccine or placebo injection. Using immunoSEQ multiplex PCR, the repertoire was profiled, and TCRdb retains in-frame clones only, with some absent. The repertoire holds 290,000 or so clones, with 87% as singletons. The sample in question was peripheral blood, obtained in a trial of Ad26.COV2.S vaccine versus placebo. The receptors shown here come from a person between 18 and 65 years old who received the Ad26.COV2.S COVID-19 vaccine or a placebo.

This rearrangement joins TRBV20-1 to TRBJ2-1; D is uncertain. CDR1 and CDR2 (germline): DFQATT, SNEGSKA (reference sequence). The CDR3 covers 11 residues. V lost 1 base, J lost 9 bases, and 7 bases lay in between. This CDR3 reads CSARGAAEQFF. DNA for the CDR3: TGCAGTGCTAGAGGGGCAGCTGAGCAGTTCTTC.

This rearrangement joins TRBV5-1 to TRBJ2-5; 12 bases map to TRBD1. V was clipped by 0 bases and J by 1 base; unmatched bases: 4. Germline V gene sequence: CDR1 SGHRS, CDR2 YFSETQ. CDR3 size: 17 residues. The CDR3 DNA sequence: TGCGCCAGCAGCTTGGTGGGACAGGGGGCCTTCCAAGAGACCCAGTACTTC. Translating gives CASSLVGQGAFQETQYF.

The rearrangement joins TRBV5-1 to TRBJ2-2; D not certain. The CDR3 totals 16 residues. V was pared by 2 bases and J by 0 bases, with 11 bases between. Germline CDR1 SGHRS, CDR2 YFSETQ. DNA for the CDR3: TGCGCCAGCAGCTTTGCGGCGTCAACGAACACCGGGGAGCTGTTTTTT. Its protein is CASSFAASTNTGELFF. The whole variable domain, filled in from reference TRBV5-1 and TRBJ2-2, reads KAGVTQTPRYLIKTRGQQVTLSCSPISGHRSVSWYQQTPGQGLQFLFEYFSETQRNKGNFPGRFSGRQFSNSRSEMNVSTLELGDSALYLCASSFAASTNTGELFFGEGSRLTVL.

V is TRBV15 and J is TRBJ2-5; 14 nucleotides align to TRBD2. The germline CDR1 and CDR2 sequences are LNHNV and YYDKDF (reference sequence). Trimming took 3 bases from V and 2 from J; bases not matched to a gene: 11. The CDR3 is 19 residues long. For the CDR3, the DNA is TGTGCCACCAGCAGCGCGCCGGGGACTAGCGGGGGTTGGCAAGAGACCCAGTACTTC. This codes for CATSSAPGTSGGWQETQYF.

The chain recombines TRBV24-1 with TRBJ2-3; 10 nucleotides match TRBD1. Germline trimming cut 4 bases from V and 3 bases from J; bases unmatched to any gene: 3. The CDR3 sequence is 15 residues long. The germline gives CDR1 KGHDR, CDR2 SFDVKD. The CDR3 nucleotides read TGTGCCACCAGTGACAGGACAGGGGGGACAGATACGCAGTATTTT. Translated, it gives CATSDRTGGTDTQYF.

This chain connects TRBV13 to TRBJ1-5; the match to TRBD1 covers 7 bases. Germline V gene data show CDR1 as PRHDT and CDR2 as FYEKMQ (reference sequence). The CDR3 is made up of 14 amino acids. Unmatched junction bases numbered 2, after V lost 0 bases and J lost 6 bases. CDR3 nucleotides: TGTGCCAGCAGCTTAGGAGGGGGCGGTCAGCCCCAGCATTTT. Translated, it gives CASSLGGGGQPQHF.

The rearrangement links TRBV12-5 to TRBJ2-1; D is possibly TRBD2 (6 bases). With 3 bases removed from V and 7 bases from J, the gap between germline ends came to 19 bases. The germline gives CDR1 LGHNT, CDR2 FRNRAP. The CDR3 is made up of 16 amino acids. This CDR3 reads CASGFSRVAGGNEQFF. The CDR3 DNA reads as TGTGCTAGTGGTTTTTCTCGGGTCGCTGGGGGGAATGAGCAGTTCTTC.

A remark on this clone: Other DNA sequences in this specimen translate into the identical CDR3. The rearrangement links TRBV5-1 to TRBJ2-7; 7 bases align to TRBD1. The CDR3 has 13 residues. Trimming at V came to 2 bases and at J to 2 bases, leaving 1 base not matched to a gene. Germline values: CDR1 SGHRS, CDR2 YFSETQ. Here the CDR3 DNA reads TGCGCCAGCAGCTTAGGGGGCACCTACGAGCAGTACTTC. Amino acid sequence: CASSLGGTYEQYF.

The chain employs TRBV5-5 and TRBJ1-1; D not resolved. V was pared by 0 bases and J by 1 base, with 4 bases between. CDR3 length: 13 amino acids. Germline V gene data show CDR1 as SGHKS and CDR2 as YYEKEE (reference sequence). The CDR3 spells CASSLGTNTEAFF. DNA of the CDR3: TGTGCCAGCAGCTTGGGGACGAACACTGAAGCTTTCTTT.